Listed here are 3 T cell receptor beta chains from one sample, sequenced in a study of T cells after yellow fever vaccination. Using its own MiXCR run on the 5' RACE reads, TCRdb lists one record per CDR3 protein. The sample contains around 310,000 distinct CDR3 sequences, more than 8.5% of which appear only once. Material: PBMCs, obtained on the day of the first yellow fever vaccination. The source of these receptors is a man between 18 and 29 years old who received the YFV17D yellow fever vaccine.

This chain joins TRBV12-3 or TRBV12-4 and TRBJ1-2; 7 bases fit TRBD1. V was clipped by 5 bases and J by 8 bases; unmatched bases: 8. CDR3 length: 13 amino acids. CDR3 residues: CASSPGTAMGYTF. In DNA, the CDR3 is TGTGCCAGCAGTCCCGGGACAGCGATGGGCTACACCTTC.

This clonotype was picked up a small number of times. The chain joins TRBV4-2 to TRBJ2-3; tentative D call: TRBD1 (6 bases). Per the germline V gene, CDR1 is LGHNA and CDR2 is YNFKEQ. This CDR3 region has 15 residues. V was clipped by 3 bases and J by 6 bases, with 16 bases between them. The CDR3 sequence: CASSQGTHEGDTQYF. In DNA form, the CDR3 reads TGTGCCAGCAGCCAGGGGACACATGAGGGGGATACGCAGTATTTT.

The genes are TRBV5-1 and TRBJ2-5; D ambiguous. V lost 3 bases to trimming and J lost 2 bases, with 14 bases between them. Germline values: CDR1 SGHRS, CDR2 YFSETQ. The CDR3 extends over 15 amino acids. The CDR3 nucleotides read TGCGCCAGCAGCTGGGGTCCGGAGACTCAAGAGACCCAGTACTTC. Translating gives CASSWGPETQETQYF.